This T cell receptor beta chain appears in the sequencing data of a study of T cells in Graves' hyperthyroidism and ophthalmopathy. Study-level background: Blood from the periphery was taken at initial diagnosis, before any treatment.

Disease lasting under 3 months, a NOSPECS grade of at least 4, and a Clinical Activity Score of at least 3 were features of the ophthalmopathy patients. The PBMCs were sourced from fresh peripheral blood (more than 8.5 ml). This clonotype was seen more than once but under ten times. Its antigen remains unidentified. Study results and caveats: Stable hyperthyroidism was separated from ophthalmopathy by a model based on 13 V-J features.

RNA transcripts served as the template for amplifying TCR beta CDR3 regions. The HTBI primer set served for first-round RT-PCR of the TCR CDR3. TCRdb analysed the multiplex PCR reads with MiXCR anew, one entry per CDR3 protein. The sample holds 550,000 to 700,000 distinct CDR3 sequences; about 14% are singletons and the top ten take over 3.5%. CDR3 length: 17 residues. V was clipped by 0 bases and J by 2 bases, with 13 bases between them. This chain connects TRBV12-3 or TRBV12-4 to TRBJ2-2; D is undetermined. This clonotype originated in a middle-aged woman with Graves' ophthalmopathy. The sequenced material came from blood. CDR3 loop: CASSLARHIINTGELFF. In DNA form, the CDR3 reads TGTGCCAGCAGTTTAGCCCGACACATAATCAACACCGGGGAGCTGTTTTTT.